A selection of T cell receptor beta chains follows, all from one sample in a study of shared clonotypes between healthy human individuals. TCRdb's copy holds only in-frame clones and misses some; the assay was immunoSEQ multiplex PCR. The table lists over 1.5 million clones, 95% to 99% of them singletons, with less than 0.55% in the top ten. The specimen was naive CD4+ T cells sorted from blood. The receptors were gathered from a man aged 30-40 years in good health. The CDR3 runs from the conserved cysteine through the conserved F or W. D genes are given only for firm matches. The size entry is marked missing in some rows and otherwise reads once, few, many or a size class.

clone size	D gene	J gene	V gene	CDR3 protein	CDR3 DNA
NA	TRBD1	TRBJ2-7	TRBV6-5	CASSYGTGDYEQYF	TGTGCCAGCAGTTACGGGACAGGAGACTACGAGCAGTACTTC
few	NA	TRBJ2-1	TRBV7-3	CASSLTKVTGSEQFF	TGTGCCAGCAGCTTAACGAAAGTGACGGGAAGTGAGCAGTTCTTC
NA	NA	TRBJ2-7	TRBV27	CASSLLGQDSYEQYF	TGTGCCAGCAGTTTATTAGGTCAGGACTCCTACGAGCAGTACTTC
NA	TRBD2	TRBJ2-2	TRBV5-1	CASFWASGTANTGELFF	TGCGCCAGCTTCTGGGCTAGCGGGACGGCGAACACCGGGGAGCTGTTTTTT
NA	NA	TRBJ2-3	TRBV29-1	CSVVGGRAVTDTQYF	TGCAGCGTTGTAGGGGGGAGGGCGGTAACAGATACGCAGTATTTT
NA	TRBD1	TRBJ2-7	TRBV11-2	CASSKTGGSYEQYF	TGTGCCAGCAGCAAGACAGGGGGCTCCTACGAGCAGTACTTC
NA	NA	TRBJ2-5	TRBV20-1	CSARAGETQYF	TGCAGTGCTAGAGCAGGGGAGACCCAGTACTTC
NA	NA	TRBJ2-7	TRBV7-9	CASSLSSGPTYEQYF	TGTGCCAGCAGCTTGAGTAGCGGTCCTACCTACGAGCAGTACTTC
NA	TRBD1	TRBJ1-1	TRBV7-9	CASSHTGDNTEAFF	TGTGCCAGCAGCCACACAGGGGACAACACTGAAGCTTTCTTT
NA	TRBD2	TRBJ2-2	TRBV2	CASRPPGLAGGDTGELFF	TGTGCCAGCAGACCTCCGGGACTAGCGGGAGGGGACACCGGGGAGCTGTTTTTT
NA	NA	TRBJ1-1	TRBV28	CASSSSRGAVTEAFF	TGTGCCAGCAGTTCCTCCCGTGGGGCGGTCACTGAAGCTTTCTTT
NA	TRBD2	TRBJ2-1	TRBV23-1	CASSQRLAGRQSYNEQFF	TGCGCCAGCAGTCAACGACTAGCGGGACGACAGTCCTACAATGAGCAGTTCTTC
NA	TRBD1	TRBJ1-5	TRBV14	CASSQADRVTYSNQPQHF	TGTGCCAGCAGCCAAGCGGACAGGGTAACGTATAGCAATCAGCCCCAGCATTTT
NA	TRBD2	TRBJ2-2	TRBV7-2	CASSLNGLAGTGELFF	TGTGCCAGCAGCTTAAACGGGCTAGCGGGGACCGGGGAGCTGTTTTTT
NA	TRBD2	TRBJ2-7	TRBV28	CASSSLYPASGRRVTYEQYF	TGTGCCAGCAGTTCCTTATACCCCGCTAGCGGGAGGAGGGTCACCTACGAGCAGTACTTC
once	NA	TRBJ2-1	TRBV28	CAGGSEGPINEQFF	TGTGCCGGCGGGTCAGAGGGCCCAATTAATGAGCAGTTCTTC